The clone carrying this TCR beta chain showed up many times. TCRdb reanalysed the 5' RACE reads using MiXCR and keeps one entry per CDR3 protein. In the table there are 90,000 to 100,000 distinct CDR3 sequences, roughly 8.3% of which are singletons. V was trimmed by 3 bases and J by 2 bases, leaving 11 bases between them. CDR3 length: 14 amino acids. Germline V lookup: CDR1 DFQATT, CDR2 SNEGSKA (reference sequence). The sample belongs to a study of CD8 T cells in ankylosing spondylitis. The V gene is TRBV20-1, the J gene TRBJ2-1; possible D gene TRBD2, 5 bases. The sequenced material came from blood, either unsorted or a sorted T cell fraction (not recorded which). The source of this sequence is a male donor with ankylosing spondylitis or in good health (not recorded which). The CDR3 DNA reads as TGCAGTGCTAGGCCGGGGAGCGCCTACAATGAGCAGTTCTTC. Amino acid sequence: CSARPGSAYNEQFF.